This T cell receptor (beta chain) was obtained from a study of blood T cell repertoires in COVID-19 (dated by TCRdb to 2020 to 2022). Study-level background: The collaborator samples originated in the United States, Italy and Spain and spanned the acute and convalescent phases of COVID-19. The prospective study material was composed of cDNA or gDNA derived from T cells, B-cell-depleted T cells, or PBMCs. The dataset comprised deeply sampled blood TCRbeta repertoires from subjects exposed to, actively infected with, or recovered from COVID-19. The repertoires were released in a freely available public database intended as a resource for research on the immune response to SARS-CoV-2. Samples were obtained from the ongoing ImmuneRACE study (first 160 participants) and from over 1,000 subjects provided by 6 global collaborators. Nearly every sample came with metadata listing a de-identified subject ID, COVID-19 status, age in years and sex. Where available, HLA class I and class II types were taken from metadata supplied by the sample provider and were not determined by assay-based typing. Paper-wide results and their limitations: Clinical and demographic metadata were provided uncurated, with the amount varying by source and participant.

The germline V gene (reference sequence) provides CDR1 SEHNR and CDR2 FQNEAQ. Reading from cysteine to phenylalanine, the CDR3 counts 17 amino acids. Here the CDR3 DNA is all that survives: 51 bases in frame from base 1. Trimmed from V: 5 bases; trimmed from J: 7 bases; junction bases lacking a gene match: 18. In the prospective study, participants were roughly 18 to 100 years old, resided in fewer than 25 geographic areas of the United States, and were enrolled through a virtual design. In the prospective study, cohorts were assigned on the basis of participant-reported clinical history obtained from a screening survey and a study questionnaire. Recovered participants in ImmuneRACE Cohort 3 were defined by two consecutive negative NP/OP PCR tests, clearance by a healthcare professional, or resolution of symptoms. In the prospective study, mobile phlebotomists collected whole blood, serum and a nasopharyngeal or oropharyngeal swab from each participant. Prospective study participants could optionally give additional blood draws and questionnaires over a roughly 2-month period. Before DNA extraction, blood samples from the prospective study were shipped at room temperature or frozen.

To note about this clone: The antigen it recognizes is unknown. No much larger clonotype is one base removed from it; base qualities were not supplied.

The immunoSEQ Assay, a bias-controlled multiplex PCR, was used to amplify TCRbeta CDR3 regions from genomic DNA. The authors processed their data as follows. Nucleated cell counts per sample were estimated from amplification of reference gene primers within the assay. To quantify the absolute abundance of each unique TCRbeta CDR3 rearrangement, sequence reads were collapsed and filtered. Productive Simpson clonality was computed per sample as the square root of Simpson's diversity index over productive rearrangements. Not all clones reach the TCRdb copy of this immuneACCESS table, which keeps in-frame sequences only. Checked studies attribute under half of the gap to unresolved V genes and leave the rest unexplained. D and trimming come from the DNA, and the V and J calls and clone size come from that table. The sample profile shows around 300,000 clones; 85% to 90% of them were found once. Together, the top ten hold roughly a tenth of the sample.

The sequence joins TRBV7-9 to TRBJ2-7, with 9 bases aligning to TRBD2. Sequencing was performed on PBMCs or T cells enriched from blood (not recorded which). This sequence originates from a woman between 25 and 40 years old who had recovered from COVID-19. The sequence in DNA is TGTGCCAGCAGCGCCCCTCTCATGGCGGGAGGGCCCGGAGAGCAGTACTTC. Its translation is CASSAPLMAGGPGEQYF.